These 5 T cell receptor beta chains were all obtained from the same sample, sequenced in a study of T-cell memory formation after mild COVID-19. TCRdb re-analysed the 5' RACE reads in MiXCR, keeping a single row per CDR3 protein. Here the sample spans 380,000 or so distinct CDR3 sequences, 14% being singletons. Sequencing was carried out using PBMCs or a T cell subset sorted from them (not recorded which). Source of these receptors: a man aged 18 to 30 who had mild COVID-19 (a few samples of this study predate the infection). Cell type and time point are not known.

This clonotype was found a few times. The chain joins TRBV6-5 to TRBJ1-5, with D unresolved. The CDR3 covers 14 residues. Trimming pared 0 bases from V and 6 bases from J, leaving 9 bases between. The germline CDR1 and CDR2 sequences are MNHEY and SVGAGI. The CDR3 is CASSYSRAGQPQHF. In DNA, the CDR3 is TGTGCCAGCAGTTACTCGAGGGCGGGTCAGCCCCAGCATTTT.

This clonotype was picked up many times. The rearrangement links TRBV7-2 to TRBJ2-3, with 10 bases aligning to TRBD1. This CDR3 has 18 residues. In germline, CDR1 is SGHTA, CDR2 FQGNSA. The V segment lost 5 bases and the J segment 0 bases; nucleotides outside the gene matches: 11. CDR3 DNA sequence: TGTGCCAGCAGCGCCGGGACAGGGGACTACGGGAGCACAGATACGCAGTATTTT. Amino acids: CASSAGTGDYGSTDTQYF.

The sample holds a few counts of this clonotype. The CDR3 coding sequence is TGTGCCAGCAGCGCCCCCGGGGGTTTTCAGTATTTT. Translation gives CASSAPGGFQYF. The chain uses TRBV7-3 and TRBJ2-3; TRBD2 is a possible D gene (6 bases). This CDR3 spans 12 amino acids. V was trimmed by 5 bases and J by 12 bases, leaving 15 bases between them. Germline assignment: CDR1 SGHTA and CDR2 FQGTGA.

This clonotype came up a few times. CDR3 coding DNA: TGTGCCAGCAGTGGGCAGGTTGATCAGCCCCAGCATTTT. This translates into CASSGQVDQPQHF. The rearrangement uses TRBV3-1 and TRBJ1-5; no definite D call. The CDR3 runs to 13 residues. Trimming left V 6 bases short and J 5 bases short, with 11 bases between. Per the germline V gene, CDR1 is LGHDT and CDR2 is YNNKEL (reference sequence).

There are a few counts of this clonotype. Written as DNA, the CDR3 is TGTGCCAGCAGCTACAGCCGACTAGCGGGGGCCGGGGAAGAGACCCAGTACTTC. As protein: CASSYSRLAGAGEETQYF. The J gene is TRBJ2-5, the V gene TRBV7-2, with 12 bases that match TRBD2. J lost 3 bases, V lost 4 bases, and 12 bases had no gene match. Per the germline V gene, CDR1 is SGHTA and CDR2 is FQGNSA. The CDR3 covers 18 residues.